A single sample is the source of the 9 T cell receptor beta chains below, sequenced in a study of post-analysis software for immune sequencing data. These receptors' targets are unknown. Unique molecular identifiers were carried by the TCR beta cDNA libraries. From the PCR reads, TCRdb called clonotypes with MiXCR, one entry per CDR3 protein. Found here are hundreds of thousands of distinct CDR3 sequences, approximately 59% of them singletons; the top ten hold about 11%. Regarding the study as a whole: TRBV segments more frequent in patients than in controls numbered several and included TRBV5-6, TRBV5-1 and TRBV20-1.

The specimen sequenced was blood. These receptors came from a girl aged 2 to 9 with multiple sclerosis.

V is TRBV30 and J is TRBJ2-7; D is unclear. Between the trimmed V and J ends, which lost 2 bases and 3 bases, there was a span of 5 bases. The germline CDR1 and CDR2 sequences are GTSNPN and SVGIG (reference sequence). This CDR3 comprises 11 residues. The CDR3 DNA reads TGTGCCTGGAGTCAACGCTACGAGCAGTACTTC. This gives the protein CAWSQRYEQYF.

The genes are TRBV27 and TRBJ2-1, with 11 bases aligning to TRBD2. V lost 3 bases, J lost 4 bases, and 5 bases stayed unmatched. The V gene's germline CDR1 is MNHEY and CDR2 SMNVEV (reference sequence). The length of the CDR3 is 16 residues. Here the CDR3 DNA reads TGTGCCAGCAGTTTCGTTAGCGGGGGGGCTTACAATGAGCAGTTCTTC. As protein: CASSFVSGGAYNEQFF.

This clonotype was seen a handful of times. V and J are TRBV28 and TRBJ2-3; weak D call: TRBD1 (6 bases). V was shortened by 10 bases and J by 0 bases, with 26 bases between the two germline ends. The CDR3 length is 18 residues. Germline-derived CDR1 and CDR2 are MDHEN and SYDVKM. This CDR3 reads CATFPLTPGEGSTDTQYF. CDR3 bases: TGTGCCACCTTTCCTCTAACACCAGGGGAAGGTAGCACAGATACGCAGTATTTT.

The rearrangement uses TRBV12-3 or TRBV12-4 and TRBJ2-3, with D tentatively TRBD1 or TRBD2 (5 bases each). This CDR3 comprises 15 residues. Trimming left V 4 bases short and J 6 bases short, with 17 bases between. This CDR3 reads CASSSTGPKADTQYF. The CDR3 region has the DNA TGTGCCAGCAGTTCCACGGGACCTAAGGCCGATACGCAGTATTTT.

The chain uses TRBV20-1 and TRBJ2-3, with 9 nucleotides matching TRBD2. V shed 2 bases and J 5 bases; nucleotides not matched to a gene: 8. CDR1 is DFQATT and CDR2 is SNEGSKA in the germline V gene (reference sequence). CDR3 length: 15 amino acids. Here the CDR3 DNA reads TGCAGTGCTAGACAAGGACTAGCGTGGGTAGATACGCAGTATTTT. Residues: CSARQGLAWVDTQYF.

This clonotype was counted between two and nine times. The rearrangement joins TRBV10-2 to TRBJ2-1; D unresolved. V lost 7 bases to trimming and J lost 8 bases, with 21 bases between them. Germline-derived CDR1 and CDR2 are WSHSY and SAAADI. The length of the CDR3 is 15 residues. CDR3 loop: CASTFSLDPADEQFF. Written as DNA, the CDR3 is TGCGCCAGCACCTTTTCCCTCGACCCCGCGGATGAGCAGTTCTTC.

This chain uses TRBV11-2 with TRBJ1-1, with D hard to call. Germline V gene lookup returns CDR1 SGHAT and CDR2 FQNNGV. CDR3 length: 15 residues. The V and J ends lost 2 bases and 9 bases respectively, with 19 bases between them. The CDR3 DNA reads TGTGCCAGCAGCTTACCATGGACTGGGAGTACTAAAGCTTTCTTT. The encoded protein is CASSLPWTGSTKAFF.

A remark on this clonotype: A read error may produce the germline difference seen at one junction end. J is TRBJ2-7 and V is TRBV7-9; tentatively, D is TRBD2 (6 bases). Germline V lookup: CDR1 SEHNR, CDR2 FQNEAQ (reference sequence). The CDR3 covers 15 residues. CDR3 in DNA: TGTGCCAGCAGCTTAAATACGGGAGAGGCTAGAGAGCGGTACTTC. Its translation is CASSLNTGEARERYF.

The J gene is TRBJ2-3, the V gene TRBV10-3; 10 positions match TRBD2. Germline CDR1 ENHRY, CDR2 SYGVKD. The CDR3 covers 16 residues. J was trimmed by 5 bases and V by 2 bases; bases with no gene match: 7. CDR3 amino acids: CAISETSGVRGDTQYF. The CDR3 region has the DNA TGTGCCATCAGTGAGACTAGCGGGGTTCGTGGAGATACGCAGTATTTT.